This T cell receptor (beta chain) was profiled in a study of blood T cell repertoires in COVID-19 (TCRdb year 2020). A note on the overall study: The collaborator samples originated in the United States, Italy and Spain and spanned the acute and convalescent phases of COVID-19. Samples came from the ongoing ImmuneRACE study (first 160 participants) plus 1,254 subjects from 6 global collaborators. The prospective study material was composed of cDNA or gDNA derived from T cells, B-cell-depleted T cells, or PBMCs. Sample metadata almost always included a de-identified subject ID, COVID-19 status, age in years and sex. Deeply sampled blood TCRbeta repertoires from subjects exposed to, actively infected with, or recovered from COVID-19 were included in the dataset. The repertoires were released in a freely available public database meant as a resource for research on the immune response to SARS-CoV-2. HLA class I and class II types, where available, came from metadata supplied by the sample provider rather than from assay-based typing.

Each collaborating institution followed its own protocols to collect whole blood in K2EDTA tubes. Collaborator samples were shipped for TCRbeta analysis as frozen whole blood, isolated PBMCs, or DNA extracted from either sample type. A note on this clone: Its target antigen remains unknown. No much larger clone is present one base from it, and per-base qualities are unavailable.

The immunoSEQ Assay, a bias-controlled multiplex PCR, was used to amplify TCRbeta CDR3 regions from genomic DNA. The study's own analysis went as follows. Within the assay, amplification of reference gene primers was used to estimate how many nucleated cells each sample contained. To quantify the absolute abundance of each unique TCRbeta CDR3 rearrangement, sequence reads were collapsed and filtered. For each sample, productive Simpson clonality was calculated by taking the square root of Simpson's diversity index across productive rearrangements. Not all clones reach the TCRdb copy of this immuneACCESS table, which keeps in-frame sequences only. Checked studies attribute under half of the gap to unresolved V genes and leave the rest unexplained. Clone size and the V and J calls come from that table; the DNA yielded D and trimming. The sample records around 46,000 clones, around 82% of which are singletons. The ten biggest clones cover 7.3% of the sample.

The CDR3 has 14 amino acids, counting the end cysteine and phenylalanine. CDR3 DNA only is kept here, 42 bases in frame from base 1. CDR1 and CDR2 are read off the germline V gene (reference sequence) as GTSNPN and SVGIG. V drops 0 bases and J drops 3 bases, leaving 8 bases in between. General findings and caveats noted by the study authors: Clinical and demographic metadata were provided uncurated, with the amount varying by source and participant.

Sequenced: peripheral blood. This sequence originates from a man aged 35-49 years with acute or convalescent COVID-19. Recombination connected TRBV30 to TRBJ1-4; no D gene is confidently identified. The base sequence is TGTGCCTGGAGTGTAAGCGACTCTAATGAAAAACTGTTTTTT. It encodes CAWSVSDSNEKLFF.